The entry below gives a single TCR beta chain sequence along with its context. Method: immunoSEQ multiplex PCR; TCRdb's copy keeps in-frame clones and lacks some. The data contain tens of thousands of clones, just over 90% of them singletons. The data were taken from a study of T cell changes during pregnancy in multiple sclerosis. The CDR3 is 13 amino acids. Trimming left V 3 bases short and J 5 bases short, with 13 bases between. CDR1 and CDR2 from the germline V gene are SQVTM and ANQGSEA. This sequence was found in a female donor in good health, enrolled as a control in a pregnancy study. The V call is TRBV29-1, the J call TRBJ1-2; the D gene is possibly TRBD1 (5 bases). The starting material was peripheral blood, obtained in the second trimester of pregnancy. CDR3 sequence (DNA): TGCAGCGTTGATATTGGGACTAGGTATGGCTACACCTTC. It specifies CSVDIGTRYGYTF.